Listed below are T cell receptor beta chains from one sample, sequenced in a study of molecular identifiers for immune sequencing clone quantification. TCRdb processed the PCR reads anew with MiXCR; each CDR3 protein has one entry. This table holds 40,000 or so distinct CDR3 sequences, 19% found once. Material for sequencing was naive CD8+ T cells from blood, with Jurkat cell RNA spiked in. Receptors were obtained from a human donor in good health. Some libraries in this study had Jurkat cell RNA spiked in. Each CDR3 is given with its conserved first and last residue. Fields, in order: V gene, J gene, clone size, D gene, CDR3 protein, CDR3 DNA. D genes are given only for firm matches. Size values are once, few and many counts, or a class for expanded clones, and some rows have none.

v_gene: TRBV28
j_gene: TRBJ1-5
abundance: medium-sized
d_gene: TRBD1
CDR3aa: CASSPAWTGDKLRNQPQHF
CDR3nt: TGTGCCAGCAGTCCGGCGTGGACAGGGGACAAACTTCGGAATCAGCCCCAGCATTTT

v_gene: TRBV13
j_gene: TRBJ2-2
abundance: NA
d_gene: NA
CDR3aa: CASSLGVTLPTGELFF
CDR3nt: TGTGCCAGCAGCTTAGGAGTCACCCTCCCCACCGGGGAGCTGTTTTTT

v_gene: TRBV19
j_gene: TRBJ2-3
abundance: NA
d_gene: TRBD2
CDR3aa: CASSIEGPLAGSTSTDTQYF
CDR3nt: TGTGCCAGTAGTATTGAAGGGCCACTAGCGGGGTCAACTAGCACAGATACGCAGTATTTT

v_gene: TRBV29-1
j_gene: TRBJ2-1
abundance: few
d_gene: TRBD2
CDR3aa: CSVEGVGQREYNEQFF
CDR3nt: TGCAGCGTTGAGGGGGTGGGGCAGCGGGAGTACAATGAGCAGTTCTTC

v_gene: TRBV20-1
j_gene: TRBJ2-3
abundance: many
d_gene: NA
CDR3aa: CSARDPDQFDTDTQYF
CDR3nt: TGCAGTGCTAGAGATCCGGACCAATTCGACACAGATACGCAGTATTTT

v_gene: TRBV2
j_gene: TRBJ2-4
abundance: many
d_gene: NA
CDR3aa: CASSERGTYRAKNIQYF
CDR3nt: TGTGCCAGCAGTGAACGAGGGACCTACCGAGCCAAAAACATTCAGTACTTC

v_gene: TRBV20-1
j_gene: TRBJ2-7
abundance: many
d_gene: TRBD2
CDR3aa: CSAHRRGGRAGEQYF
CDR3nt: TGCAGTGCTCACCGGAGGGGCGGGAGGGCTGGGGAGCAGTACTTC

v_gene: TRBV5-6
j_gene: TRBJ1-1
abundance: NA
d_gene: NA
CDR3aa: CASRRLGRNTEAFF
CDR3nt: TGTGCCAGCAGACGCCTCGGCAGGAATACTGAAGCTTTCTTT

v_gene: TRBV2
j_gene: TRBJ1-5
abundance: many
d_gene: NA
CDR3aa: CASREDTFANQPQHF
CDR3nt: TGTGCCAGCAGGGAGGATACCTTCGCGAATCAGCCCCAGCATTTT

v_gene: TRBV20-1
j_gene: TRBJ2-7
abundance: many
d_gene: TRBD1
CDR3aa: CSASGQTYEQYF
CDR3nt: TGCAGTGCATCGGGACAGACCTACGAGCAGTACTTC

v_gene: TRBV13
j_gene: TRBJ2-3
abundance: many
d_gene: NA
CDR3aa: CASSTDLTDTQYF
CDR3nt: TGTGCCAGCAGCACGGATCTCACAGATACGCAGTATTTT

v_gene: TRBV6-5
j_gene: TRBJ2-5
abundance: NA
d_gene: NA
CDR3aa: CASSFGLGPMQETQYF
CDR3nt: TGTGCCAGCAGTTTTGGGCTCGGACCGATGCAAGAGACCCAGTACTTC

v_gene: TRBV5-8
j_gene: TRBJ2-7
abundance: many
d_gene: NA
CDR3aa: CASSLTGHEQYF
CDR3nt: TGTGCCAGCAGCTTGACCGGCCACGAGCAGTACTTC

v_gene: TRBV4-2
j_gene: TRBJ1-5
abundance: many
d_gene: TRBD1
CDR3aa: CASSWGTGNNQPQHF
CDR3nt: TGTGCCAGCAGCTGGGGGACAGGGAACAATCAGCCCCAGCATTTT

v_gene: TRBV14
j_gene: TRBJ2-5
abundance: many
d_gene: NA
CDR3aa: CASSQHRVQETQYF
CDR3nt: TGTGCCAGCAGCCAGCACAGGGTCCAAGAGACCCAGTACTTC

v_gene: TRBV6-2/TRBV6-3
j_gene: TRBJ1-1
abundance: many
d_gene: NA
CDR3aa: CASSPGTQAFF
CDR3nt: TGTGCCAGCAGTCCCGGGACCCAAGCTTTCTTT

v_gene: TRBV7-2
j_gene: TRBJ2-5
abundance: many
d_gene: NA
CDR3aa: CASSLGWVETQYF
CDR3nt: TGTGCCAGCAGCTTAGGCTGGGTGGAGACCCAGTACTTC

v_gene: TRBV18
j_gene: TRBJ1-5
abundance: many
d_gene: NA
CDR3aa: CASSPPFNGDQPQHF
CDR3nt: TGTGCCAGCTCACCACCCTTTAATGGGGATCAGCCCCAGCATTTT

v_gene: TRBV6-5
j_gene: TRBJ1-5
abundance: many
d_gene: NA
CDR3aa: CASAGDFDQPQHF
CDR3nt: TGTGCCAGCGCAGGGGATTTCGATCAGCCCCAGCATTTT

v_gene: TRBV20-1
j_gene: TRBJ1-3
abundance: NA
d_gene: TRBD1
CDR3aa: CSASTGGGNTIYF
CDR3nt: TGCAGTGCTAGTACAGGGGGCGGAAACACCATATATTTT

v_gene: TRBV2
j_gene: TRBJ2-7
abundance: many
d_gene: NA
CDR3aa: CASSAGYEQYF
CDR3nt: TGTGCCAGCAGTGCGGGTTACGAGCAGTACTTC

v_gene: TRBV7-9
j_gene: TRBJ1-4
abundance: many
d_gene: NA
CDR3aa: CASSGWTAAATNEKLFF
CDR3nt: TGTGCCAGCAGCGGATGGACGGCTGCCGCAACTAATGAAAAACTGTTTTTT

v_gene: TRBV7-6
j_gene: TRBJ2-5
abundance: many
d_gene: NA
CDR3aa: CASSLAFVRETQYF
CDR3nt: TGTGCCAGCAGCTTAGCGTTCGTTAGAGAGACCCAGTACTTC

v_gene: TRBV6-5
j_gene: TRBJ2-5
abundance: many
d_gene: TRBD2
CDR3aa: CASSYSTSGQETQYF
CDR3nt: TGTGCCAGCAGTTACTCGACTAGCGGGCAAGAGACCCAGTACTTC

v_gene: TRBV21-1
j_gene: TRBJ1-1
abundance: many
d_gene: NA
CDR3aa: CASSPSDDTEAFF
CDR3nt: TGTGCCAGCAGCCCCTCCGATGACACTGAAGCTTTCTTT

v_gene: TRBV4-3
j_gene: TRBJ1-1
abundance: NA
d_gene: NA
CDR3aa: CASSPHGKVSVTEAFF
CDR3nt: TGCGCCAGCAGCCCCCACGGAAAGGTATCGGTCACTGAAGCTTTCTTT

v_gene: TRBV2
j_gene: TRBJ2-3
abundance: many
d_gene: NA
CDR3aa: CASKAGGLSTDTQYF
CDR3nt: TGTGCCAGCAAAGCTGGGGGGCTTAGCACAGATACGCAGTATTTT

v_gene: TRBV5-4
j_gene: TRBJ1-1
abundance: many
d_gene: TRBD1
CDR3aa: CASSDAQGVTEAFF
CDR3nt: TGTGCCAGCAGCGACGCCCAGGGGGTGACTGAAGCTTTCTTT

v_gene: TRBV4-3
j_gene: TRBJ1-1
abundance: many
d_gene: NA
CDR3aa: CASSQDLGTEAFF
CDR3nt: TGCGCCAGCAGCCAAGATCTGGGGACTGAAGCTTTCTTT

v_gene: TRBV12-3/TRBV12-4
j_gene: TRBJ1-1
abundance: NA
d_gene: NA
CDR3aa: CASSLPGPNTEAFF
CDR3nt: TGTGCCAGCAGTTTACCAGGACCAAACACTGAAGCTTTCTTT

v_gene: TRBV5-6
j_gene: TRBJ1-3
abundance: many
d_gene: NA
CDR3aa: CASGRGGNTIYF
CDR3nt: TGTGCCAGCGGCCGGGGAGGAAACACCATATATTTT

v_gene: TRBV19
j_gene: TRBJ1-5
abundance: NA
d_gene: NA
CDR3aa: CATRGINQPQHF
CDR3nt: TGTGCCACCCGGGGGATCAATCAGCCCCAGCATTTT

v_gene: TRBV4-3
j_gene: TRBJ2-7
abundance: many
d_gene: TRBD2
CDR3aa: CASSQDLGRLAGYEQYF
CDR3nt: TGCGCCAGCAGCCAAGATCTGGGAAGACTAGCGGGGTACGAGCAGTACTTC

v_gene: TRBV9
j_gene: TRBJ2-6
abundance: many
d_gene: NA
CDR3aa: CASSGLTKSGANVLTF
CDR3nt: TGTGCCAGCAGCGGACTGACCAAATCTGGGGCCAACGTCCTGACTTTC

v_gene: TRBV27
j_gene: TRBJ1-2
abundance: many
d_gene: TRBD1
CDR3aa: CASSPPMTGAGGYTF
CDR3nt: TGTGCCAGCAGTCCCCCTATGACAGGGGCTGGTGGCTACACCTTC

v_gene: TRBV4-3
j_gene: TRBJ1-5
abundance: many
d_gene: NA
CDR3aa: CASSQDRLGGGNQPQHF
CDR3nt: TGCGCCAGCAGCCAAGATCGCCTGGGGGGGGGCAATCAGCCCCAGCATTTT

v_gene: TRBV30
j_gene: TRBJ2-3
abundance: many
d_gene: TRBD1
CDR3aa: CAWSDSGGGTGGFADTQYF
CDR3nt: TGTGCCTGGAGTGACAGTGGGGGCGGGACAGGGGGCTTCGCAGATACGCAGTATTTT

v_gene: TRBV28
j_gene: TRBJ2-3
abundance: many
d_gene: NA
CDR3aa: CASSLRMSGLEFGTQYF
CDR3nt: TGTGCCAGCAGTTTAAGGATGTCGGGACTCGAGTTTGGTACGCAGTATTTT

v_gene: TRBV4-2
j_gene: TRBJ2-3
abundance: many
d_gene: NA
CDR3aa: CASSQDYILGTDTQYF
CDR3nt: TGTGCCAGCAGCCAAGATTATATATTAGGGACGGATACGCAGTATTTT

v_gene: TRBV19
j_gene: TRBJ2-3
abundance: many
d_gene: NA
CDR3aa: CASSMGSTDTQYF
CDR3nt: TGTGCCAGTAGTATGGGCAGCACAGATACGCAGTATTTT

v_gene: TRBV12-3/TRBV12-4
j_gene: TRBJ1-5
abundance: NA
d_gene: NA
CDR3aa: CASSLFGGDQPQHF
CDR3nt: TGTGCCAGCAGTTTATTCGGGGGAGATCAGCCCCAGCATTTT

v_gene: TRBV7-9
j_gene: TRBJ1-6
abundance: many
d_gene: NA
CDR3aa: CASSLGSPLHF
CDR3nt: TGTGCCAGCAGCTTAGGTTCACCCCTCCACTTT

v_gene: TRBV6-2/TRBV6-3
j_gene: TRBJ2-3
abundance: many
d_gene: TRBD2
CDR3aa: CASRQTTSGSTDTQYF
CDR3nt: TGTGCCAGCAGACAGACGACTAGCGGGAGTACAGATACGCAGTATTTT

v_gene: TRBV6-5
j_gene: TRBJ1-4
abundance: many
d_gene: TRBD1
CDR3aa: CASSSPRTGNEKLFF
CDR3nt: TGTGCCAGCAGTTCCCCTCGGACAGGGAATGAAAAACTGTTTTTT

v_gene: TRBV5-3
j_gene: TRBJ2-2
abundance: NA
d_gene: TRBD2
CDR3aa: CASSQDSSGGALTGELFF
CDR3nt: TGTGCCAGCAGCCAAGATTCCAGCGGGGGGGCCCTCACCGGGGAGCTGTTTTTT

v_gene: TRBV27
j_gene: TRBJ2-7
abundance: many
d_gene: NA
CDR3aa: CASSPLVALLVEQYF
CDR3nt: TGTGCCAGCAGTCCGCTAGTCGCTCTTTTGGTTGAGCAGTACTTC

v_gene: TRBV12-3/TRBV12-4
j_gene: TRBJ1-1
abundance: many
d_gene: NA
CDR3aa: CASSFAGASTEAFF
CDR3nt: TGTGCCAGCAGTTTCGCGGGGGCCAGCACTGAAGCTTTCTTT

v_gene: TRBV20-1
j_gene: TRBJ2-2
abundance: many
d_gene: TRBD2
CDR3aa: CSARGLAATNTGELFF
CDR3nt: TGCAGTGCTAGAGGACTAGCGGCAACAAACACCGGGGAGCTGTTTTTT

v_gene: TRBV2
j_gene: TRBJ2-7
abundance: many
d_gene: NA
CDR3aa: CASMRYYEQYF
CDR3nt: TGTGCCAGCATGAGGTACTACGAGCAGTACTTC

v_gene: TRBV7-6
j_gene: TRBJ2-7
abundance: many
d_gene: NA
CDR3aa: CASSLEQGWGEQYF
CDR3nt: TGTGCCAGCAGCTTAGAACAGGGATGGGGCGAGCAGTACTTC

v_gene: TRBV4-3
j_gene: TRBJ2-7
abundance: NA
d_gene: NA
CDR3aa: CASSQDYGTTAGEQYF
CDR3nt: TGCGCCAGCAGCCAAGATTACGGGACCACCGCCGGCGAGCAGTACTTC

v_gene: TRBV29-1
j_gene: TRBJ2-7
abundance: many
d_gene: NA
CDR3aa: CSVELGSESTYEQYF
CDR3nt: TGCAGCGTTGAGTTAGGGTCAGAGAGTACCTACGAGCAGTACTTC

v_gene: TRBV20-1
j_gene: TRBJ2-3
abundance: NA
d_gene: TRBD2
CDR3aa: CSARDGRDYAQYF
CDR3nt: TGCAGTGCTAGAGATGGTAGGGACTATGCGCAGTATTTT

v_gene: TRBV4-3
j_gene: TRBJ1-5
abundance: NA
d_gene: NA
CDR3aa: CASSQVLKSNQPQHF
CDR3nt: TGCGCCAGCAGCCAAGTTTTGAAGAGCAATCAGCCCCAGCATTTT

v_gene: TRBV4-2
j_gene: TRBJ2-1
abundance: many
d_gene: TRBD2
CDR3aa: CASSQEASGASYNEQFF
CDR3nt: TGTGCCAGCAGCCAAGAGGCTAGCGGGGCCTCCTACAATGAGCAGTTCTTC

v_gene: TRBV7-9
j_gene: TRBJ2-5
abundance: many
d_gene: TRBD1
CDR3aa: CASSLPRTGDPHSGAGTETQYF
CDR3nt: TGTGCCAGCAGCTTACCAAGGACAGGGGACCCTCACTCAGGAGCGGGGACGGAGACCCAGTACTTC

v_gene: TRBV28
j_gene: TRBJ1-4
abundance: many
d_gene: NA
CDR3aa: CASSFQGGAGNEKLFF
CDR3nt: TGTGCCAGCAGTTTCCAAGGAGGAGCGGGGAATGAAAAACTGTTTTTT

v_gene: TRBV20-1
j_gene: TRBJ2-7
abundance: many
d_gene: NA
CDR3aa: CSATDSQTYEQYF
CDR3nt: TGCAGTGCTACGGACAGCCAAACCTACGAGCAGTACTTC

v_gene: TRBV7-9
j_gene: TRBJ2-5
abundance: medium-sized
d_gene: NA
CDR3aa: CASSSEWLGETQYF
CDR3nt: TGTGCCAGCAGCTCGGAGTGGCTGGGAGAGACCCAGTACTTC

v_gene: TRBV5-5
j_gene: TRBJ2-7
abundance: many
d_gene: NA
CDR3aa: CASSSDLGGGYEQYF
CDR3nt: TGTGCCAGCAGCTCGGACCTCGGGGGCGGCTACGAGCAGTACTTC